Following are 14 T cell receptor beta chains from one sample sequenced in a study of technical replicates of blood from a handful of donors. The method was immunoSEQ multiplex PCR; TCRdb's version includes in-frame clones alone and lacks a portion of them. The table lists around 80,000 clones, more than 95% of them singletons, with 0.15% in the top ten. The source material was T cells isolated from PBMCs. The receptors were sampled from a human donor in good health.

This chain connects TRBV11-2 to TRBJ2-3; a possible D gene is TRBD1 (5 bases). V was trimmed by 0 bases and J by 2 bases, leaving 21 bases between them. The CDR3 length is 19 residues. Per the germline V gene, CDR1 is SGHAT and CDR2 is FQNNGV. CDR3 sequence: CASSLDWWGPQEDTDTQYF. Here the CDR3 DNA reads TGTGCCAGCAGCTTAGATTGGTGGGGCCCGCAAGAAGACACAGATACGCAGTATTTT.

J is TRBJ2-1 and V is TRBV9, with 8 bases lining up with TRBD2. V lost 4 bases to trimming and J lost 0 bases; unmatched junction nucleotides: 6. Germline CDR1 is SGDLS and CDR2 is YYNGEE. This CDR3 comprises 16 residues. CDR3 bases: TGTGCCAGCAGCCCAACGAGCGGGAGCTCCTACAATGAGCAGTTCTTC. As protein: CASSPTSGSSYNEQFF.

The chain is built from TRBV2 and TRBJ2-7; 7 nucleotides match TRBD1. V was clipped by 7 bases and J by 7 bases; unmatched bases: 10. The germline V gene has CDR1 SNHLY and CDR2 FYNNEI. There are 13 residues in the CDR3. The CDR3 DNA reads TGTGCCAGCAATGGACAGGATCGCCGGGAGCAGTACTTC. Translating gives CASNGQDRREQYF.

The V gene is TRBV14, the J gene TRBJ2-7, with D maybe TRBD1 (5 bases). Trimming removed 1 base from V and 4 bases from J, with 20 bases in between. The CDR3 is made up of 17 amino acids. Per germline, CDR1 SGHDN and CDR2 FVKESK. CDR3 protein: CASSQVNPARVEYEQYF. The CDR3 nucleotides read TGTGCCAGCAGCCAAGTAAACCCGGCCAGGGTGGAGTACGAGCAGTACTTC.

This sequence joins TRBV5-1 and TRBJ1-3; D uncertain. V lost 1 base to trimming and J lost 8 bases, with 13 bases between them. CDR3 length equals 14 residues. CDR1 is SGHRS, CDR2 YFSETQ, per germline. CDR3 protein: CASSLLSGRDTIYF. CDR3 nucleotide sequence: TGCGCCAGCAGCTTGTTGTCCGGGAGGGACACCATATATTTT.

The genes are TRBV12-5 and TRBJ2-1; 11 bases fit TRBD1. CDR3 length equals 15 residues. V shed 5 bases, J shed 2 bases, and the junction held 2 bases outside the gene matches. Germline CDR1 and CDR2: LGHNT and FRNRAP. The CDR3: CASGMGQGAYNEQFF. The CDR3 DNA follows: TGTGCTAGTGGTATGGGACAGGGGGCCTACAATGAGCAGTTCTTC.

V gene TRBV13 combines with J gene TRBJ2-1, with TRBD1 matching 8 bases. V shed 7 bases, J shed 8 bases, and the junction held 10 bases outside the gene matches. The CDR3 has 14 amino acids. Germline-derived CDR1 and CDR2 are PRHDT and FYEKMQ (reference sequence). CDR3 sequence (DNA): TGTGCCAGCACCCTCGGACAGGGTAACTATGAGCAGTTCTTC. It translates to CASTLGQGNYEQFF.

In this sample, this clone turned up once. CDR3 residues: CAISESQVWQFF. For the CDR3, the DNA is TGTGCCATCAGTGAGTCACAGGTGTGGCAGTTCTTC. The rearrangement uses TRBV10-3 and TRBJ2-1; the D gene is possibly TRBD1 (5 bases). V lost 0 bases and J lost 12, with 9 bases in between. Germline CDR1 ENHRY, CDR2 SYGVKD. The CDR3 has 12 residues.

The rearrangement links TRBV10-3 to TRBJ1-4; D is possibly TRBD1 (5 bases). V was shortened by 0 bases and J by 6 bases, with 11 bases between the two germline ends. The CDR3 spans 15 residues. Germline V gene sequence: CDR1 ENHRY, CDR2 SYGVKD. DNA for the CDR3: TGTGCCATCAGTGAGTCGACGACAGTTGATGAAAAACTGTTTTTT. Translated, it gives CAISESTTVDEKLFF.

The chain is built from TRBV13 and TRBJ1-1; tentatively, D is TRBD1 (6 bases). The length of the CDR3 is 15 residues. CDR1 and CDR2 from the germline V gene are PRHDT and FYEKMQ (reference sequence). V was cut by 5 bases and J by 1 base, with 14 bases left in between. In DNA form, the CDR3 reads TGTGCCAGCAGCCCGGGGGGGGCAGGGAACACTGAAGCTTTCTTT. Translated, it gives CASSPGGAGNTEAFF.

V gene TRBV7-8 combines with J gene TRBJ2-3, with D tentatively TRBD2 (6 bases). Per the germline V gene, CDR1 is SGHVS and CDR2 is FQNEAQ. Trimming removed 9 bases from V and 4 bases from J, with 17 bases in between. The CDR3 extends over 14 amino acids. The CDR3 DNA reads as TGTGCCAGTACTTTCGGGAGTTATGCAGATACGCAGTATTTT. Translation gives CASTFGSYADTQYF.

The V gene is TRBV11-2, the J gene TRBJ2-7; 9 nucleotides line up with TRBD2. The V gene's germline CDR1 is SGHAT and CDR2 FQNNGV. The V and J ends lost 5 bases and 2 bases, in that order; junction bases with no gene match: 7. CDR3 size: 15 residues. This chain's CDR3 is CASSQWSSGTYEQYF. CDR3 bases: TGTGCCAGCAGCCAGTGGTCTAGCGGGACCTACGAGCAGTACTTC. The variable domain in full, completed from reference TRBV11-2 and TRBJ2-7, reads EAGVAQSPRYKIIEKRQSVAFWCNPISGHATLYWYQQILGQGPKLLIQFQNNGVVDDSQLPKDRFSAERLKGVDSTLKIQPAKLEDSAVYLCASSQWSSGTYEQYFGPGTRLTVT.

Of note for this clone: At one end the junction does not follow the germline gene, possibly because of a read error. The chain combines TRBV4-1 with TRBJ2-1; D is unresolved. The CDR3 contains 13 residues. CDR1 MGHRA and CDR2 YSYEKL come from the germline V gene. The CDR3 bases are TGCGCCAGCAGCTCCTTTTCCTACGATGAGCAGTTCTTC. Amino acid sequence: CASSSFSYDEQFF.

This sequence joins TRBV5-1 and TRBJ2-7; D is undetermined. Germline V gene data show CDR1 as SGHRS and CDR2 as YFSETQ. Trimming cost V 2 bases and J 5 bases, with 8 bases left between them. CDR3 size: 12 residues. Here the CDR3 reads CASSFSSNEQYF. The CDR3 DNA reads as TGCGCCAGCAGCTTTTCTAGTAACGAGCAGTACTTC.